This T cell receptor beta chain emerged from a study of CD8 T cells in ankylosing spondylitis. Findings and caveats of the study: A motif of fewer than ten highly homologous TCR beta variants was seen as apparently characteristic of ankylosing spondylitis blood.

A single record per CDR3 protein comes from TCRdb applying MiXCR to the 5' RACE reads. The sample carries more than 100,000 distinct CDR3 sequences, approximately 17% recorded once. Points on this clonotype: The antigen remains unidentified.

V lost 3 bases, J lost 0 bases, and 9 bases stayed unmatched. The germline V gene encodes CDR1 SGHTA and CDR2 FQGNSA. The CDR3 totals 17 residues. V and J are TRBV7-2 and TRBJ2-7, with TRBD2 identical over 9 bases. This sequence originates from a male donor with ankylosing spondylitis. The sample comprised blood, either unsorted or a sorted T cell fraction (not recorded which). The CDR3 loop reads CASSLGAAGGRSYEQYF. In DNA form, the CDR3 reads TGTGCCAGCAGCTTGGGTGCAGCGGGAGGTCGCTCCTACGAGCAGTACTTC. The complete variable domain, with remaining parts taken from reference TRBV7-2 and TRBJ2-7, reads GAGVSQSPSNKVTEKGKDVELRCDPISGHTALYWYRQSLGQGLEFLIYFQGNSAPDKSGLPSDRFSAERTGGSVSTLTIQRTQQEDSAVYLCASSLGAAGGRSYEQYFGPGTRLTVT.